The clone carrying this T cell receptor (beta chain) appeared a single time. The data were obtained in a study of control samples from healthy donors and cancer patients. Trimming took 8 bases from V and 5 from J; bases not matched to a gene: 8. Germline assignment: CDR1 MNHNY and CDR2 SVGAGI (reference sequence). This CDR3 contains 14 residues. Only in-frame clones appear in the TCRdb table, and some are missing; sequencing was by immunoSEQ multiplex PCR. The data hold about 55,000 clones, with 85% to 95% observed a single time. The material sequenced was blood. The chain couples TRBV6-6 to TRBJ2-2; 7 bases agree with TRBD2. The origin of this receptor is a man younger than 40 in good health. The CDR3 DNA sequence: TGTGCCAGCCTTTCGGGAGGCGAAACCGGGGAGCTGTTTTTT. This translates into CASLSGGETGELFF.